This is a list of T cell receptor beta chains from one sample in a study of blood T cell repertoires in COVID-19. Only in-frame clones appear in the TCRdb table, and some are missing; sequencing was by immunoSEQ multiplex PCR. The top ten hold 12% of the sample, which has some 240,000 clones, more than 75% seen once. Sequencing was carried out using peripheral blood. Receptors were obtained from a woman in her sixties with active or convalescent COVID-19. Both conserved end residues are part of each CDR3. A D gene is named only where the DNA matches it firmly. Clone size appears in some rows only: once, few, many, or a class for an expanded clone.

.	TRBV9	.	TRBJ2-4	CASSVGDWRNIQYF	TGTGCCAGCAGCGTAGGAGATTGGAGGAACATTCAGTACTTC
.	TRBV6-5	once	TRBJ1-5	CASSYESGQPQHF	TGTGCCAGCAGTTACGAGTCGGGACAGCCCCAGCATTTT
.	TRBV12-2	.	TRBJ2-3	CASRLWTSGGFADTQYF	TGTGCAAGTCGCTTATGGACTAGCGGGGGATTTGCAGATACGCAGTATTTT
TRBD2	TRBV7-2	few	TRBJ2-2	CASSLQRGVGTGELFF	TGTGCCAGCAGCTTACAGCGGGGGGTGGGAACCGGGGAGCTGTTTTTT
.	TRBV4-3	.	TRBJ1-5	CASSQDGQHNQPQHF	TGCGCCAGCAGCCAAGACGGACAGCACAATCAGCCCCAGCATTTT
.	TRBV19	.	TRBJ1-5	CASRRQSNQPQHF	TGTGCCAGTAGGCGACAGAGCAATCAGCCCCAGCATTTT
.	TRBV7-2	.	TRBJ1-5	CASSLDRVGNQPQHF	TGTGCCAGCAGCTTAGACAGGGTGGGCAATCAGCCCCAGCATTTT
TRBD1	TRBV4-3	.	TRBJ1-2	CASSQDPQGTGVGYTF	TGCGCCAGCAGCCAAGACCCACAAGGGACAGGGGTAGGCTACACCTTC
.	TRBV5-6	.	TRBJ2-1	CASSAGNEQFF	TGTGCCAGCAGCGCGGGCAATGAGCAGTTCTTC
.	TRBV7-8	.	TRBJ1-5	CASSLGSFGGNQPQHF	TGTGCCAGCAGCTTAGGAAGCTTCGGGGGCAATCAGCCCCAGCATTTT
TRBD1	TRBV6-6	.	TRBJ1-2	CASSYYRGRGYTF	TGTGCCAGCAGTTATTACAGGGGGAGGGGCTACACCTTC
.	TRBV23-1	.	TRBJ1-5	CASSRQAPCGSQPQHF	TGCGCCAGCAGCCGACAGGCCCCTTGTGGAAGCCAGCCCCAGCATTTT
.	TRBV6-6	.	TRBJ1-5	CASSSGGAQHF	TGTGCCAGCAGTTCTGGGGGGGCCCAGCATTTT
.	TRBV12-3/TRBV12-4	.	TRBJ1-4	CASSLEGVEKLFF	TGTGCCAGCAGTCTGGAGGGAGTCGAAAAACTGTTTTTT
.	TRBV7-2	.	TRBJ2-1	CASGQGASYNEQFF	TGTGCCAGCGGGCAGGGCGCTTCCTACAATGAGCAGTTCTTC
.	TRBV30	once	TRBJ1-1	CAWSVYSNTEAFF	TGTGCCTGGAGTGTGTATAGCAACACTGAAGCTTTCTTT
.	TRBV10-3	few	TRBJ2-1	CAISESILAPYNEQFF	TGTGCCATCAGTGAGTCGATTCTAGCGCCCTACAATGAGCAGTTCTTC
TRBD1	TRBV7-3	.	TRBJ2-5	CASSSSGQGAGETQYF	TGTGCCAGCAGCTCATCGGGACAGGGGGCGGGAGAGACCCAGTACTTC
.	TRBV2	.	TRBJ2-7	CASSQQFGEQYF	TGTGCCAGCAGTCAGCAATTCGGGGAGCAGTACTTC
.	TRBV18	.	TRBJ1-6	CASSPGAANNSPLHF	TGTGCCAGCTCCCCAGGGGCGGCGAATAATTCACCCCTCCACTTT
TRBD2	TRBV5-4	.	TRBJ2-3	CASSIRLAGGADTQYF	TGTGCCAGCAGCATCAGACTAGCGGGGGGGGCAGATACGCAGTATTTT
.	TRBV7-8	.	TRBJ2-7	CASSLQGAYYEQYF	TGTGCCAGCAGCTTACAGGGCGCCTACTACGAGCAGTACTTC
.	TRBV4-1	.	TRBJ2-1	CASSQALGLNEQFF	TGCGCCAGCAGCCAAGCCTTGGGGCTCAATGAGCAGTTCTTC
.	TRBV25-1	.	TRBJ2-7	CASSEVGTYEQYF	TGTGCCAGCAGTGAGGTGGGCACCTACGAGCAGTACTTC
TRBD1	TRBV18	.	TRBJ1-3	CASSQQGQGGVGNTIYF	TGTGCCAGCTCACAACAAGGACAGGGAGGGGTTGGAAACACCATATATTTT
.	TRBV2	few	TRBJ1-3	CASSRDISGNTIYF	TGTGCCAGCAGTCGGGACATCTCTGGAAACACCATATATTTT
TRBD1	TRBV5-4	.	TRBJ1-2	CASSTGQQNYGYTF	TGTGCCAGCAGCACGGGACAGCAGAACTATGGCTACACCTTC
.	TRBV7-2	once	TRBJ1-3	CASSFGSPGNTIYF	TGTGCCAGCAGCTTTGGTAGTCCTGGAAACACCATATATTTT
.	TRBV6-5	.	TRBJ1-2	CASSYSPFDYGYTF	TGTGCCAGCAGTTACTCCCCCTTTGACTATGGCTACACCTTC
.	TRBV4-1	.	TRBJ2-7	CASSLRTAGIEQYF	TGCGCCAGCAGCCTACGGACGGCGGGTATCGAGCAGTACTTC
TRBD1	TRBV6-6	.	TRBJ2-2	CASSGQGGSGGELFF	TGTGCCAGCAGTGGACAGGGGGGTAGTGGCGGGGAGCTGTTTTTT
.	TRBV6-5	.	TRBJ1-6	CASRDRTFGNSPLHF	TGTGCCAGCAGAGACAGGACTTTCGGGAATTCACCCCTCCACTTT
TRBD1	TRBV6-5	.	TRBJ1-5	CASRFGTANQPQHF	TGTGCCAGCAGATTCGGGACAGCTAATCAGCCCCAGCATTTT
.	TRBV6-5	.	TRBJ1-2	CASSFDRWGPYGYTF	TGTGCCAGCAGTTTCGATAGGTGGGGGCCCTATGGCTACACCTTC
.	TRBV7-8	.	TRBJ1-5	CASSTKDGAPQHF	TGTGCCAGCAGCACTAAAGACGGCGCCCCCCAGCATTTT
TRBD1	TRBV11-2	.	TRBJ1-2	CASSPTLRDRDYGYTF	TGTGCCAGCAGCCCTACCCTGCGGGACAGGGACTATGGCTACACCTTC
TRBD2	TRBV6-5	.	TRBJ2-7	CASRLSGGGNEQYF	TGTGCCAGCAGGCTAAGCGGGGGGGGAAACGAGCAGTACTTC
TRBD1	TRBV5-1	.	TRBJ2-3	CASSPYSTGSDTQYF	TGCGCCAGCAGCCCGTACTCGACAGGGTCCGATACGCAGTATTTT
TRBD1	TRBV3-1/TRBV3-2	.	TRBJ1-3	CASSLGQGLVRNTIYF	TGTGCCAGCAGTCTCGGACAGGGTCTCGTCCGAAACACCATATATTTT
.	TRBV2	.	TRBJ2-3	CASRVGLTTDTQYF	TGTGCCAGCAGGGTGGGACTTACCACAGATACGCAGTATTTT
TRBD2	TRBV7-3	.	TRBJ2-1	CASSVGLAGGSSYNEQFF	TGTGCCAGCAGCGTGGGGCTAGCGGGGGGAAGCTCCTACAATGAGCAGTTCTTC
.	TRBV6-5	.	TRBJ1-1	CASSSVTGTEAFF	TGTGCCAGCAGTTCCGTCACGGGCACTGAAGCTTTCTTT
.	TRBV30	.	TRBJ2-7	CAWSGGGRRGEQYF	TGTGCCTGGAGTGGGGGGGGCCGAAGGGGCGAGCAGTACTTC
.	TRBV18	.	TRBJ1-5	CASSPDSHSNQPQHF	TGTGCCAGCTCCCCAGACAGCCATAGCAATCAGCCCCAGCATTTT
.	TRBV13	.	TRBJ1-2	CASSLGVVGALANYGYTF	TGTGCCAGCAGCTTAGGGGTAGTAGGGGCTTTAGCTAACTATGGCTACACCTTC
.	TRBV30	.	TRBJ1-2	CAWSAGDYGYTF	TGTGCCTGGAGTGCTGGAGACTATGGCTACACCTTC
TRBD1	TRBV29-1	.	TRBJ1-4	CSAGTGEVLTNEKLFF	TGCAGCGCCGGGACAGGGGAGGTATTAACTAATGAAAAACTGTTTTTT